This TCR beta chain was sequenced in a study of shared clonotypes between healthy human individuals. Study-wide results and limits: A reduction in generation probabilities was seen for non-shared clonotypes relative to those shared by all four donors.

CD8 cells regarded as naive lacked CD45RO, were positively chosen for CCR7, and omitted terminally differentiated effector memory CD45RA+ cells. On sorted subsets, replicate PCRs used 150 to 250 ng DNA, or tens of thousands of T cell genomes. TCRdb keeps only in-frame clones here, not all; method: immunoSEQ multiplex PCR. The table includes around 2,000,000 clones, about 94% detected once. In the case of this clone: Its antigen is not identified.

Germline loops: CDR1 WNHNN, CDR2 SYGVQD (reference sequence). This CDR3 has 13 residues. V lost 8 bases, J lost 2 bases, and 11 bases lay in between. The sequenced sample consisted of naive CD8+ T cells sorted from blood. This sequence was found in a man younger than 30 in good health. The rearrangement joins TRBV10-1 to TRBJ2-3; tentatively, D is TRBD1 (6 bases). CDR3 bases: TGCGCCAGCTCAGGGGTGAACACAGATACGCAGTATTTT. It codes for CASSGVNTDTQYF.